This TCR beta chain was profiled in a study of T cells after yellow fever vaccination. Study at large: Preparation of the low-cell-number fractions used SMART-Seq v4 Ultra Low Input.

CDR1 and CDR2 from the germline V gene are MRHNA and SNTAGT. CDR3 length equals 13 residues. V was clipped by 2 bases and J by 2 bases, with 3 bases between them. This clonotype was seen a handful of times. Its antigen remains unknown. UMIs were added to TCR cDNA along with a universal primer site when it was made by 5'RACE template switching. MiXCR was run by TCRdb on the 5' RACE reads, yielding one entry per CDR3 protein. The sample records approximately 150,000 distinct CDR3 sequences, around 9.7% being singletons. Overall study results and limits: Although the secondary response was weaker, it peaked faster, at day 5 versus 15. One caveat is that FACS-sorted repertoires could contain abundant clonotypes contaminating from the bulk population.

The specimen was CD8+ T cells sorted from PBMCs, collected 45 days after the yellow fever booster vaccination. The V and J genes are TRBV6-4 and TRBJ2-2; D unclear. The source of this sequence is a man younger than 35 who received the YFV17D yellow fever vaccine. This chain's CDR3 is CASSDHNTGELFF. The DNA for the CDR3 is TGTGCCAGCAGTGACCACAACACCGGGGAGCTGTTTTTT.